The 27 T cell receptor beta chains in this list originate from one sample, sequenced in a study of T cells in Graves' hyperthyroidism and ophthalmopathy (dated by TCRdb to the late 2010s). Receptor libraries were prepared by multiplex PCR. Reads for this sample came from an Illumina HiSeq 2000. The TCR beta CDR3 regions were amplified from RNA transcripts. A first-round RT-PCR of the TCR CDR3 used the HTBI primer set with the Qiagen OneStep RT-PCR kit. Using fastp trimming at Q25 and MiXCR clonotype assembly, TCRdb reanalyzed the public sequencing data and kept in-frame beta chains. Under each unique CDR3 protein, matching rows form one entry showing the most common genes and DNA. The sample records 130,000 or so distinct CDR3 sequences, 22% of which are singletons. The ten most abundant clones make up around two thirds of the sample. Sequenced sample: blood. All receptors come from a woman aged 45 to 65 with Graves' hyperthyroidism that later progressed to Graves' ophthalmopathy.

In this sample, this clonotype turned up a few times. The chain couples TRBV6-1 to TRBJ2-1; D not certain. CDR3 length: 15 amino acids. Deletions cut 6 bases from V and 8 bases from J, with 20 bases between. Germline V gives CDR1 MNHNS, CDR2 SASEGT. DNA of the CDR3: TGTGCCAGCAGCCCCCGCCCCGGCCGGTCCGATGAGCAGTTCTTC. As protein: CASSPRPGRSDEQFF.

The sample holds a few counts of this clonotype. This rearrangement joins TRBV6-2 or TRBV6-3 to TRBJ2-1; possibly TRBD1 for D (6 bases). In germline, CDR1 is MNHEY, CDR2 SVGEGT. The length of the CDR3 is 15 residues. The V end lost 2 bases, the J end lost 4 bases, and 12 bases lay between the germline ends. The DNA of the CDR3 is TGTGCCAGCAGTTACAGGGGACAAGGGTACAATGAGCAGTTCTTC. Translation: CASSYRGQGYNEQFF.

This chain connects TRBV20-1 to TRBJ1-6; TRBD1 might be the D (5 bases). CDR3 length: 17 residues. CDR1 and CDR2 (germline): DFQATT, SNEGSKA (reference sequence). Trimming removed 0 bases at V and 5 bases at J, with 17 bases between. CDR3 bases: TGCAGTGCTAGAGATCGTACCGGGGCAGTCGATAATTCACCCCTCCACTTT. Translation: CSARDRTGAVDNSPLHF.

The rearrangement uses TRBV27 and TRBJ2-1, with TRBD2 matching 15 bases. Germline-derived CDR1 and CDR2 are MNHEY and SMNVEV (reference sequence). V was pared by 6 bases and J by 10 bases, with 1 base of the junction left unmatched. CDR3 length: 13 residues. CDR3 nucleotide sequence: TGTGCCAGCAGGGGACTAGCGGGAGGAGAGCAGTTCTTC. It is translated as CASRGLAGGEQFF.

This clonotype is a singleton in its sample. The chain is built from TRBV19 and TRBJ1-5, with 8 positions matching TRBD1. With V trimmed by 7 bases and J by 2 bases, 7 bases remained unmatched. Germline lookup yields CDR1 LNHDA and CDR2 SQIVND (reference sequence). The CDR3 spans 15 residues. In DNA form, the CDR3 reads TGTGCCAGTAAGGCAGGGGGCGCGGGCAATCAGCCCCAGCATTTT. Encoded protein: CASKAGGAGNQPQHF. Full variable domain (missing parts from reference TRBV19 and TRBJ1-5): DGGITQSPKYLFRKEGQNVTLSCEQNLNHDAMYWYRQDPGQGLRLIYYSQIVNDFQKGDIAEGYSVSREKKESFPLTVTSAQKNPTAFYLCASKAGGAGNQPQHFGDGTRLSIL.

This clonotype appeared a few times. A read error may explain this, as a much larger clone is one base away. This chain links TRBV30 with TRBJ2-1; 10 nucleotides match TRBD2. CDR3 length: 15 residues. V was pared by 1 base and J by 8 bases, with 8 bases of the junction left unmatched. Germline values: CDR1 GTSNPN, CDR2 SVGIG (reference sequence). CDR3 loop: CAWSGAGGHVDEQFF. Here the CDR3 DNA reads TGTGCCTGGAGTGGAGCGGGAGGGCATGTGGATGAGCAGTTCTTC.

This clonotype was detected many times. The chain employs TRBV12-3 or TRBV12-4 and TRBJ1-2; D is possibly TRBD1 (5 bases). Trimming removed 3 bases at V and 3 bases at J, with 11 bases between. The CDR3 totals 14 residues. For the CDR3, the DNA is TGTGCCAGCAGTTTGATTCAGGGTGACTATGGCTACACCTTC. Protein: CASSLIQGDYGYTF.

This clonotype was detected ten times or more. The chain carries TRBV20-1 and TRBJ2-7; 9 positions agree with TRBD2. Per germline, CDR1 DFQATT and CDR2 SNEGSKA (reference sequence). There are 13 residues in the CDR3. Germline trimming cut 2 bases from V and 6 bases from J; bases unmatched to any gene: 5. CDR3 in DNA: TGCAGTGCTAGACTTAGCGGGAGACCCGAGCAGTACTTC. Amino acid sequence: CSARLSGRPEQYF.

The gene calls are TRBV20-1 and TRBJ2-3, with D perhaps TRBD1 or TRBD2 (5 bases each). The CDR3 covers 14 residues. V was shortened by 5 bases and J by 1 base, with 13 bases between the two germline ends. Germline lookup yields CDR1 DFQATT and CDR2 SNEGSKA (reference sequence). CDR3 sequence: CSASDSGGTDTQYF. The DNA of the CDR3 is TGCAGTGCTTCTGACAGCGGCGGCACAGATACGCAGTATTTT.

This clonotype has more than one count but fewer than ten. J is TRBJ1-6 and V is TRBV6-5; D remains ambiguous. V was trimmed by 2 bases and J by 9 bases, leaving 14 bases between them. Germline CDR1 reads MNHEY; CDR2 reads SVGAGI. The CDR3 is made up of 15 amino acids. The CDR3 DNA is TGTGCCAGCAGTTACGAAACAGTCGGGCTTTCACCCCTCCACTTT. Encoded protein: CASSYETVGLSPLHF.

Many counts were recorded for this clonotype. The rearrangement joins TRBV5-1 to TRBJ2-1; 7 bases are shared with TRBD1. The CDR3 is made up of 15 amino acids. The V gene's germline CDR1 is SGHRS and CDR2 YFSETQ. V was clipped by 4 bases and J by 4 bases; unmatched bases: 8. DNA of the CDR3: TGCGCCAGCAGCCCGGACGGGACAGCTTACAATGAGCAGTTCTTC. Translated, it gives CASSPDGTAYNEQFF.

This clonotype was detected ten times or more. The chain employs TRBV6-1 and TRBJ2-5; D unclear. With 9 bases removed from V and 7 bases from J, the gap between germline ends came to 18 bases. The CDR3 is made up of 13 amino acids. Germline V gene lookup returns CDR1 MNHNS and CDR2 SASEGT. This CDR3 reads CASKGFWVGTQYF. CDR3 DNA: TGTGCCAGTAAAGGGTTCTGGGTAGGGACCCAGTACTTC.

The chain uses TRBV19 and TRBJ2-5; D is unresolved. The germline gives CDR1 LNHDA, CDR2 SQIVND (reference sequence). The CDR3 is 13 residues long. Trimming took off 5 bases at V and 4 bases at J, with 11 bases between the two ends. CDR3 bases: TGTGCCAGTAGTGTACATACGAGAGAGACCCAGTACTTC. Protein: CASSVHTRETQYF.

This clonotype was seen many times. The chain couples TRBV14 to TRBJ2-3, with TRBD2 matching over 10 bases. Looked up from germline, CDR1 is SGHDN and CDR2 is FVKESK. CDR3 length equals 15 residues. Trimming took 8 bases from V and 3 from J; bases not matched to a gene: 8. The CDR3 spells CASHPGLASTDTQYF. The CDR3 DNA follows: TGTGCCAGCCATCCGGGACTAGCGAGTACAGATACGCAGTATTTT.

Concerning this clonotype: Given a much more abundant clone one base away, this may be a read error. The chain recombines TRBV11-2 with TRBJ2-7; 11 bases map to TRBD2. Germline-derived CDR1 and CDR2 are SGHAT and FQNNGV. J lost 2 bases, V lost 1 base, and 4 bases had no gene match. This CDR3 comprises 16 residues. CDR3: CASSLGGTSGAYEQYF. CDR3 DNA: TGTGCCAGCAGCTTAGGCGGGACTAGCGGTGCCTACGAGCAGTACTTC.

This clonotype was seen more than once but under ten times. This chain connects TRBV3-1 to TRBJ2-1; 9 bases agree with TRBD1. The CDR3 totals 14 residues. The junction had 3 bases not matched to a gene; V was cut back by 4 bases and J by 5 bases. Germline V gene lookup returns CDR1 LGHDT and CDR2 YNNKEL (reference sequence). The DNA of the CDR3 is TGTGCCAGCAGCCGGACAGGGGCCAACAATGAGCAGTTCTTC. Translation: CASSRTGANNEQFF.

There are many counts of this clonotype. This chain links TRBV20-1 with TRBJ1-1; D uncertain. Germline CDR1 is DFQATT and CDR2 is SNEGSKA (reference sequence). The CDR3 runs 12 residues. V shed 6 bases and J shed 8 bases, with 16 bases lying between them. The chain's CDR3 is CSARRRNQEAFF. The DNA for the CDR3 is TGCAGTGCCCGGAGACGGAACCAAGAAGCTTTCTTT.

The sample holds many counts of this clonotype. V usage is TRBV18 and J usage is TRBJ2-7; TRBD2 matches at 10 bases. In germline, CDR1 is KGHSH, CDR2 LQKENI. J lost 0 bases, V lost 3 bases, and 2 bases had no gene match. The length of the CDR3 is 15 residues. CDR3 region: CASSPPSGSSYEQYF. CDR3 bases: TGTGCCAGCTCACCTCCTAGCGGGAGCTCCTACGAGCAGTACTTC.

The sample holds many counts of this clonotype. The J gene is TRBJ2-3, the V gene TRBV20-1; TRBD2 matches at 9 bases. The length of the CDR3 is 15 residues. CDR1 and CDR2 from the germline V gene are DFQATT and SNEGSKA (reference sequence). V lost 1 base and J lost 2; bases outside the gene matches: 4. CDR3 nucleotides: TGCAGTGCTAGAGTTCTAGCGGGATTCACAGATACGCAGTATTTT. The encoded protein is CSARVLAGFTDTQYF.

In DNA form, the CDR3 reads TGTGCCATCAGTGAGTCGAGGAGACAGGGAGGTCAGCCCCAGCATTTT. Translation: CAISESRRQGGQPQHF. V gene TRBV10-3 combines with J gene TRBJ1-5, with 7 bases that match TRBD1. The CDR3 loop spans 16 amino acids. V lost 0 bases to trimming and J lost 6 bases; unmatched junction nucleotides: 8. Germline CDR1 ENHRY, CDR2 SYGVKD.

This chain uses TRBV2 with TRBJ1-1; the match to TRBD1 covers 8 bases. Per germline, CDR1 SNHLY and CDR2 FYNNEI. The ends lost 7 bases at V and 5 bases at J; junction bases unmatched: 9. CDR3 size: 14 residues. CDR3: CASTKAGGGTEAFF. The CDR3 nucleotides read TGTGCCAGCACCAAAGCAGGGGGCGGAACTGAAGCTTTCTTT.

This clonotype came up many times. The genes are TRBV5-1 and TRBJ2-3; D is uncertain. The V end lost 4 bases, the J end lost 0 bases, and 15 bases lay between the germline ends. The CDR3 totals 16 residues. Germline lookup yields CDR1 SGHRS and CDR2 YFSETQ. CDR3 sequence: CASSPGGRPSTDTQYF. Written as DNA, the CDR3 is TGCGCCAGCAGCCCGGGCGGCCGCCCTAGCACAGATACGCAGTATTTT.

The CDR3 sequence: CATENTEAFF. The DNA for the CDR3 is TGTGCCACTGAAAACACTGAAGCTTTCTTT. The J gene is TRBJ1-1, the V gene TRBV7-9; the D is unclear. CDR3 length equals 10 residues. The V and J ends lost 10 bases and 2 bases respectively, with 5 bases between them. CDR1 SEHNR and CDR2 FQNEAQ come from the germline V gene (reference sequence).

This clonotype has just a few counts. This chain joins TRBV5-1 and TRBJ1-1, with 8 positions matching TRBD1. J was trimmed by 1 base and V by 4 bases; bases with no gene match: 6. Germline assignment: CDR1 SGHRS and CDR2 YFSETQ. This CDR3 is built from 15 residues. CDR3 amino acids: CASSVSGTGNTEAFF. For the CDR3, the DNA is TGCGCCAGCAGCGTTTCCGGGACAGGGAACACTGAAGCTTTCTTT.

This clonotype was found many times. The chain carries TRBV2 and TRBJ2-3; either TRBD1 or TRBD2 may supply D (6 bases each). V lost 7 bases, J lost 6 bases, and 14 bases lay in between. This CDR3 is built from 13 residues. Germline CDR1 and CDR2: SNHLY and FYNNEI. CDR3 loop: CASNAQGGDTQYF. CDR3 sequence (DNA): TGTGCCAGCAATGCACAAGGGGGGGATACGCAGTATTTT.

In its sample, this clonotype was seen many times. The rearrangement joins TRBV4-1 to TRBJ1-5, with D maybe TRBD1 (5 bases). CDR3 length: 15 amino acids. Germline loops: CDR1 MGHRA, CDR2 YSYEKL. Deletions cut 0 bases from V and 5 bases from J, with 11 bases between. The CDR3 protein is CASSQDGAAYQPQHF. CDR3 sequence (DNA): TGCGCCAGCAGCCAAGATGGGGCGGCCTATCAGCCCCAGCATTTT.

At least ten counts were recorded for this clonotype. The CDR3 nucleotides read TGTGCCACCAGTGATTATGGTAGCAATCAGCCCCAGCATTTT. Residues: CATSDYGSNQPQHF. V usage is TRBV24-1 and J usage is TRBJ1-5; D gene unclear. The CDR3 totals 14 residues. Deletions cut 2 bases from V and 0 bases from J, with 4 bases between. Germline assignment: CDR1 KGHDR and CDR2 SFDVKD.